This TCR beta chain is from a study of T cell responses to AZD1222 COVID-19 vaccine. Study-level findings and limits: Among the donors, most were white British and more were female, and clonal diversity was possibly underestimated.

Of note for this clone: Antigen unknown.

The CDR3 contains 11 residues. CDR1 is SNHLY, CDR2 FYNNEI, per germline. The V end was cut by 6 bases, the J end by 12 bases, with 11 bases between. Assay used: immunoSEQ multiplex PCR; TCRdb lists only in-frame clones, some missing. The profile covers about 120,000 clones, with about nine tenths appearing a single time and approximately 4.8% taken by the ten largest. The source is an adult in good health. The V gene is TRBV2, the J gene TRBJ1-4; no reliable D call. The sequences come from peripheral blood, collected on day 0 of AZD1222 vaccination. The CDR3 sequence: CASSEREELFF. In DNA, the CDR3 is TGTGCCAGCAGCGAACGTGAGGAACTGTTTTTT.